This is a list of T cell receptor beta chains from one sample in a study of human T cells and chemical hapten exposure. TCRdb redid the calling of the RACE reads with MiXCR, one entry per CDR3 protein. The sample lists 95,000 to 150,000 distinct CDR3 sequences; approximately 13% were seen once. Sequences were derived from whole blood, sampled in connection with sensitization to the hapten diphenylcyclopropenone (DPC). Receptors originate from a woman in her late teens or twenties with alopecia areata. Some clones in this sample may be carry-over from other donors' samples. The CDR3 runs from the conserved cysteine through the conserved F or W. D genes are given only for firm matches. Some rows mark clone size as missing; the rest say once, few, many or name a class of expanded clone.

DNA	CDR3	D	V	size	J
TGTGCCAGCAGTGAAACGGGGAGCTCCTACAATGAGCAGTTCTTC	CASSETGSSYNEQFF	NA	TRBV2	few	TRBJ2-1
TGTGCCAGCACTACTCTGGGGACAGGGGGATCACCCCTCCACTTT	CASTTLGTGGSPLHF	TRBD1	TRBV27	few	TRBJ1-6
TGTGCCAGCAGCTTAGCATATAGCGACTACGAGCAGTACTTC	CASSLAYSDYEQYF	NA	TRBV7-9	NA	TRBJ2-7
TGCGCCAGCAGCTTGCTCTCTAGCGGGGGGTTCACAGATACGCAGTATTTT	CASSLLSSGGFTDTQYF	TRBD2	TRBV5-1	NA	TRBJ2-3
TGTGCCAGCAGCGCTTCTCCACGGACCTACGAGCAGTACTTC	CASSASPRTYEQYF	NA	TRBV9	few	TRBJ2-7
TGTGCCAGCAGCGGACAGTACCAAGAGACCCAGTACTTC	CASSGQYQETQYF	NA	TRBV7-6	few	TRBJ2-5
TGTGCCAGCAAGGAAGACGCAGGGCTCTATGGCTACACCTTC	CASKEDAGLYGYTF	NA	TRBV6-2/TRBV6-3	NA	TRBJ1-2
TGTGCCAGCAGCCTAGTGCGCGCCGGCGGGGCAGATACGCAGTATTTT	CASSLVRAGGADTQYF	NA	TRBV7-2	NA	TRBJ2-3
TGTGCCTGGAGTGCCCGAGCTGCTGGGGATGGCTACACCTTC	CAWSARAAGDGYTF	NA	TRBV30	few	TRBJ1-2
TGTGCCAGCAGCCAGGGGACTAGCGGGGAGTCAGATACGCAGTATTTT	CASSQGTSGESDTQYF	TRBD2	TRBV11-2	NA	TRBJ2-3
TGTGCCTGGAGTGTAAGGGGCAGCACAGATACGCAGTATTTT	CAWSVRGSTDTQYF	NA	TRBV30	NA	TRBJ2-3
TGTGCCAGCAGCTCACCCACTGCAAACATTCAGTACTTC	CASSSPTANIQYF	NA	TRBV7-9	many	TRBJ2-4
TGCGCCAGCAGTCAGGGGAAGCGGATACAAGAGACCCAGTACTTC	CASSQGKRIQETQYF	NA	TRBV23-1	NA	TRBJ2-5
TGTGCCAGCAAAGTGGGAAGCGGCAATCAGCCCCAGCATTTT	CASKVGSGNQPQHF	NA	TRBV27	once	TRBJ1-5
TGTGCCAGCAGTTTCAGGGGGAGTGTAACAGATACGCAGTATTTT	CASSFRGSVTDTQYF	TRBD1	TRBV27	NA	TRBJ2-3
TGTGCCAGCAGCCAACAGGGAATCACTGAAGCTTTCTTT	CASSQQGITEAFF	NA	TRBV7-9	NA	TRBJ1-1
TGTGCCAGCAGTTTCGCAGGCGGGGTCGGCTACACCTTC	CASSFAGGVGYTF	NA	TRBV28	NA	TRBJ1-2
TGCGCCAGCAGCTTGGTTGGCGACCCCTTTATGGAAAAACTGTTTTTT	CASSLVGDPFMEKLFF	NA	TRBV5-1	NA	TRBJ1-4
TGTGCCAGCAGCAGATCAGGGGAAAATCAGCCCCAGCATTTT	CASSRSGENQPQHF	NA	TRBV2	many	TRBJ1-5
TGCAGTGCTAAGGTCTACACAGATACGCAGTATTTT	CSAKVYTDTQYF	NA	TRBV20-1	few	TRBJ2-3
TGTGCCAGCAGCGTAGGACCGACTAATGAAAAACTGTTTTTT	CASSVGPTNEKLFF	NA	TRBV9	many	TRBJ1-4
TGTGCCAGCAGCTTAGGGACTGAAGCTTTCTTT	CASSLGTEAFF	NA	TRBV7-9	many	TRBJ1-1
TGTGCCATCAGTGGTCGTAGCGGGGCCTCCTACAATGAGCAGTTCTTC	CAISGRSGASYNEQFF	TRBD2	TRBV10-3	many	TRBJ2-1
TGTGCCAGCTCACCCGGTAGGTCCGGTGAAAAACTGTTTTTT	CASSPGRSGEKLFF	NA	TRBV18	NA	TRBJ1-4
TGTGCCAGCAGTTATGGGGGATTCACTGAAGCTTTCTTT	CASSYGGFTEAFF	NA	TRBV6-2/TRBV6-3	many	TRBJ1-1
TGTGCCTGGAGTGTATCTGGAAACACCATATATTTT	CAWSVSGNTIYF	NA	TRBV30	many	TRBJ1-3